The 8 T cell receptor beta chains below come from one sample, sequenced in a study of cytomegalovirus exposure and HLA in healthy donors. The PCR employed 60 Vbeta primers together with 13 Jbeta primers. Profiling relied on immunoSEQ multiplex PCR, and the TCRdb table lists in-frame clones only, not all of them. The data hold just over 150,000 clones, with approximately 84% observed a single time. The material sequenced was PBMCs. These receptors were obtained from a young man in good health and CMV-seropositive.

With respect to this clone: This CDR3 is also generated by other DNA sequences in the sample. The V gene is TRBV5-1, the J gene TRBJ2-1; D uncertain. Trimming stripped 4 bases from V and 6 bases from J, with 8 bases between. The CDR3 is made up of 12 amino acids. Germline assignment: CDR1 SGHRS and CDR2 YFSETQ. CDR3 in DNA: TGCGCCAGCAGCCTGACGGGCAATGAGCAGTTCTTC. It is translated as CASSLTGNEQFF. Together with reference TRBV5-1 and TRBJ2-1, the CDR3 gives the full variable domain: KAGVTQTPRYLIKTRGQQVTLSCSPISGHRSVSWYQQTPGQGLQFLFEYFSETQRNKGNFPGRFSGRQFSNSRSEMNVSTLELGDSALYLCASSLTGNEQFFGPGTRLTVL.

The chain has TRBV4-2 and TRBJ2-3; 8 positions agree with TRBD1. The J segment lost 4 bases and the V segment lost 8 bases, leaving 5 bases of the junction unmatched. Germline CDR1 and CDR2: LGHNA and YNFKEQ. This CDR3 has 13 amino acids. The CDR3 loop is CASGRTGPDTQYF. In DNA form, the CDR3 reads TGTGCCAGCGGAAGGACAGGGCCAGATACGCAGTATTTT.

J is TRBJ1-5 and V is TRBV12-5, with D maybe TRBD1 (6 bases). The CDR3 runs to 16 residues. Trimming shortened V by 4 bases and J by 9 bases, and 22 bases separated the two germline ends. Germline V gives CDR1 LGHNT, CDR2 FRNRAP. Here the CDR3 reads CASGSTLLGAGRPQHF. CDR3 nucleotide sequence: TGTGCTAGTGGTTCGACCCTCTTGGGGGCCGGAAGGCCCCAGCATTTT.

This chain joins TRBV7-9 and TRBJ1-3; no clear D. The CDR3 length is 13 residues. CDR1 and CDR2 (germline): SEHNR, FQNEAQ (reference sequence). Trimming cost V 8 bases and J 0 bases, with 8 bases left between them. The CDR3 region is CASETNSGNTIYF. In nucleotides, the CDR3 is TGTGCCAGCGAAACTAACTCTGGAAACACCATATATTTT. Supplemented by reference TRBV7-9 and TRBJ1-3, the full variable domain reads DTGVSQNPRHKITKRGQNVTFRCDPISEHNRLYWYRQTLGQGPEFLTYFQNEAQLEKSRLLSDRFSAERPKGSFSTLEIQRTEQGDSAMYLCASETNSGNTIYFGEGSWLTVV.

The chain uses TRBV5-1 and TRBJ2-5; 9 bases match TRBD2. The CDR3 sequence is 16 residues long. Trimming removed 5 bases from V and 5 bases from J; junction bases left unmatched: 13. Germline CDR1 and CDR2: SGHRS and YFSETQ. The CDR3 DNA follows: TGCGCCAGCAGTATATCCGCGGGGGGGACCGGGGAGACCCAGTACTTC. Amino acids: CASSISAGGTGETQYF. Looking up the rest from reference TRBV5-1 and TRBJ2-5 gives the full variable domain: KAGVTQTPRYLIKTRGQQVTLSCSPISGHRSVSWYQQTPGQGLQFLFEYFSETQRNKGNFPGRFSGRQFSNSRSEMNVSTLELGDSALYLCASSISAGGTGETQYFGPGTRLLVL.

This clone was seen just once. The chain is built from TRBV19 and TRBJ1-1; TRBD1 matches at 8 bases. Germline V gives CDR1 LNHDA, CDR2 SQIVND (reference sequence). V lost 5 bases to trimming and J lost 3 bases; unmatched junction nucleotides: 8. This CDR3 is 15 amino acids long. Here the CDR3 reads CASSHKQGGDTEAFF. Here the CDR3 DNA reads TGTGCCAGTAGTCACAAACAGGGGGGAGACACTGAAGCTTTCTTT.

This rearrangement joins TRBV19 to TRBJ1-1; 9 bases are a match to TRBD1. Unmatched junction bases numbered 3, after V lost 5 bases and J lost 5 bases. CDR3 length: 13 residues. Germline V CDR1 and CDR2: LNHDA, SQIVND (reference sequence). DNA for the CDR3: TGTGCCAGTAGTGCGACAGGGGGAACTGAAGCTTTCTTT. The encoded protein is CASSATGGTEAFF.

This chain links TRBV23-1 with TRBJ2-2, with D perhaps matching TRBD2 (6 bases). TRBV23-1 is labeled an ORF, and its function is uncertain. This CDR3 region has 14 residues. Trimming cost V 4 bases and J 6 bases, with 12 bases left between them. This chain's CDR3 is CASSLRGGAGELFF. Here the CDR3 DNA reads TGCGCCAGCAGTCTACGGGGCGGGGCCGGGGAGCTGTTTTTT.